The rows below give T cell receptor beta chains drawn from one sample of a study of CD8+CD57+ T cells in acquired aplastic anemia. One entry per CDR3 protein results from TCRdb running MiXCR on the reads. The sample yields approximately 220,000 distinct CDR3 sequences, 40% to 50% seen once. Sequenced input: sorted CD4+, CD8+, or CD8+CD57+ T cells (not recorded which) from PBMCs. The receptor source for this set is a human donor with aplastic anemia. Each CDR3 is given with its conserved first and last residue. The order of the fields is CDR3 protein, CDR3 DNA, D gene, clone size, V gene, J gene. D genes are given only for firm matches. Size is stated for part of the rows, as once, few or many counts, or as a class when the clone is expanded.

CDR3aa: CAWGTGTGSYEQCF
CDR3nt: NA
d_gene: NA
abundance: few
v_gene: TRBV30
j_gene: TRBJ2-7

CDR3aa: CATSRVEVLETQYF
CDR3nt: TGTGCCACCAGCAGAGTAGAAGTTTTAGAGACCCAGTACTTC
d_gene: NA
abundance: NA
v_gene: TRBV15
j_gene: TRBJ2-5

CDR3aa: CASSSPSWGLSYNEQFF
CDR3nt: TGCGCCAGCAGCTCGCCTTCGTGGGGCCTCTCCTACAATGAGCAGTTCTTC
d_gene: NA
abundance: many
v_gene: TRBV5-1
j_gene: TRBJ2-1

CDR3aa: CASSLQGNNQPQHF
CDR3nt: TGTGCCAGCAGCTTACAGGGGAACAATCAGCCCCAGCATTTT
d_gene: NA
abundance: many
v_gene: TRBV7-9
j_gene: TRBJ1-5

CDR3aa: CASSDRDRAADTQYF
CDR3nt: TGTGCCAGCAGTGACCGGGACAGGGCGGCAGATACGCAGTATTTT
d_gene: TRBD1
abundance: NA
v_gene: TRBV6-4
j_gene: TRBJ2-3

CDR3aa: CSAREIGGGAVNEQFF
CDR3nt: TGCAGTGCTAGAGAAATTGGCGGGGGGGCCGTGAATGAGCAGTTCTTC
d_gene: TRBD2
abundance: few
v_gene: TRBV20-1
j_gene: TRBJ2-1

CDR3aa: CAWTGDSTWETQYF
CDR3nt: TGTGCCTGGACCGGGGACTCTACATGGGAGACCCAGTACTTC
d_gene: NA
abundance: NA
v_gene: TRBV30
j_gene: TRBJ2-5

CDR3aa: CANSLRPRGQPQHF
CDR3nt: TGTGCCAACAGTTTACGCCCGCGAGGGCAGCCCCAGCATTTT
d_gene: NA
abundance: NA
v_gene: TRBV27
j_gene: TRBJ1-5

CDR3aa: CASSPLTGGSGANVLTF
CDR3nt: TGTGCCAGTAGTCCGCTGACAGGGGGCTCTGGGGCCAACGTCCTGACTTTC
d_gene: TRBD1
abundance: NA
v_gene: TRBV19
j_gene: TRBJ2-6

CDR3aa: CASSDLAGGGSMYTQYF
CDR3nt: TGTGCCAGCAGCGACTTAGCGGGAGGAGGATCTATGTATACGCAGTATTTT
d_gene: TRBD2
abundance: many
v_gene: TRBV9
j_gene: TRBJ2-3

CDR3aa: CASSDSEQGATSYEQYF
CDR3nt: TGTGCCAGCAGCGATAGCGAACAGGGGGCGACTTCCTACGAGCAGTACTTC
d_gene: TRBD1
abundance: NA
v_gene: TRBV13
j_gene: TRBJ2-7

CDR3aa: CATMGQGETQYF
CDR3nt: TGTGCCACCATGGGCCAGGGGGAGACCCAGTACTTC
d_gene: NA
abundance: many
v_gene: TRBV24-1
j_gene: TRBJ2-5

CDR3aa: CASSSLDIGQPQHF
CDR3nt: TGTGCCAGCAGCTCCCTCGACATCGGTCAGCCCCAGCATTTT
d_gene: NA
abundance: many
v_gene: TRBV5-5
j_gene: TRBJ1-5

CDR3aa: CASSPRTGAEIRYF
CDR3nt: TGTGCCAGCAGCCCTCGGACAGGGGCGGAGATCCGGTACTTC
d_gene: TRBD1
abundance: NA
v_gene: TRBV7-4
j_gene: TRBJ2-5

CDR3aa: CASSLWGGVDEQYF
CDR3nt: TGTGCCAGCAGCTTATGGGGAGGGGTCGACGAGCAGTACTTC
d_gene: TRBD2
abundance: many
v_gene: TRBV7-9
j_gene: TRBJ2-7

CDR3aa: CASSVQGGLVNSPLHF
CDR3nt: TGTGCCAGCAGTGTGCAGGGAGGGTTGGTCAATTCACCCCTCCACTTT
d_gene: NA
abundance: NA
v_gene: TRBV2
j_gene: TRBJ1-6

CDR3aa: CASSQERDRETQYF
CDR3nt: TGTGCCAGCAGCCAAGAGCGGGACAGAGAGACCCAGTACTTC
d_gene: NA
abundance: once
v_gene: TRBV14
j_gene: TRBJ2-5

CDR3aa: CASSQNPDSNIQYF
CDR3nt: TGTGCCAGCAGCCAAAACCCAGACAGCAACATTCAGTACTTC
d_gene: NA
abundance: many
v_gene: TRBV14
j_gene: TRBJ2-4

CDR3aa: CASSEDRVRGNQPQHF
CDR3nt: TGTGCCAGCAGCGAAGACAGGGTTCGGGGCAATCAGCCCCAGCATTTT
d_gene: TRBD1
abundance: many
v_gene: TRBV5-5
j_gene: TRBJ1-5

CDR3aa: CASSGIAQNQPQHF
CDR3nt: TGTGCCAGCAGTGGGATTGCTCAAAATCAGCCCCAGCATTTT
d_gene: NA
abundance: NA
v_gene: TRBV25-1
j_gene: TRBJ1-5

CDR3aa: CASSTADTGGEGYF
CDR3nt: TGTGCCAGTAGTACAGCCGACACAGGGGGCGAGGGGTACTTC
d_gene: TRBD1
abundance: many
v_gene: TRBV19
j_gene: TRBJ2-7

CDR3aa: CASKVDIQNYGYTF
CDR3nt: TGTGCCAGCAAGGTGGACATACAAAACTATGGCTACACCTTC
d_gene: NA
abundance: NA
v_gene: TRBV5-5
j_gene: TRBJ1-2

CDR3aa: CASSITGAGEQFF
CDR3nt: TGTGCCAGTAGTATTACAGGGGCGGGTGAGCAGTTCTTC
d_gene: TRBD1
abundance: NA
v_gene: TRBV19
j_gene: TRBJ2-1

CDR3aa: CAWSVGETEAFF
CDR3nt: TGTGCCTGGAGTGTTGGGGAAACTGAAGCTTTCTTT
d_gene: NA
abundance: NA
v_gene: TRBV30
j_gene: TRBJ1-1

CDR3aa: CASSLDTGFDTEAFF
CDR3nt: TGTGCCAGCAGCTTAGATACAGGGTTTGACACTGAAGCTTTCTTT
d_gene: NA
abundance: NA
v_gene: TRBV11-2
j_gene: TRBJ1-1

CDR3aa: CASSPTGTSGSLDEQYF
CDR3nt: TGTGCCAGCAGCCCTACCGGGACTAGCGGGAGTTTGGACGAGCAGTACTTC
d_gene: TRBD2
abundance: NA
v_gene: TRBV7-9
j_gene: TRBJ2-7

CDR3aa: CASSPWGPQETQYF
CDR3nt: TGTGCCAGCAGCCCCTGGGGCCCCCAAGAGACCCAGTACTTC
d_gene: NA
abundance: NA
v_gene: TRBV13
j_gene: TRBJ2-5

CDR3aa: CASSQAAGQGFGFSYNEQFF
CDR3nt: TGCGCCAGCAGCCAAGCAGCAGGACAGGGGTTTGGTTTCTCCTACAATGAGCAGTTCTTC
d_gene: TRBD1
abundance: NA
v_gene: TRBV7-2
j_gene: TRBJ2-1

CDR3aa: CATSRDRANTGELFF
CDR3nt: TGTGCCACCAGCAGAGACAGAGCGAACACCGGGGAGCTGTTTTTT
d_gene: NA
abundance: many
v_gene: TRBV15
j_gene: TRBJ2-2

CDR3aa: CASSPGPSGYGYTF
CDR3nt: TGTGCCAGCAGTCCCGGCCCGTCGGGCTATGGCTACACCTTC
d_gene: NA
abundance: many
v_gene: TRBV6-6
j_gene: TRBJ1-2

CDR3aa: CAIRRDAMVDEQFF
CDR3nt: TGTGCCATCAGGAGGGATGCGATGGTTGATGAGCAGTTCTTC
d_gene: NA
abundance: NA
v_gene: TRBV10-3
j_gene: TRBJ2-1